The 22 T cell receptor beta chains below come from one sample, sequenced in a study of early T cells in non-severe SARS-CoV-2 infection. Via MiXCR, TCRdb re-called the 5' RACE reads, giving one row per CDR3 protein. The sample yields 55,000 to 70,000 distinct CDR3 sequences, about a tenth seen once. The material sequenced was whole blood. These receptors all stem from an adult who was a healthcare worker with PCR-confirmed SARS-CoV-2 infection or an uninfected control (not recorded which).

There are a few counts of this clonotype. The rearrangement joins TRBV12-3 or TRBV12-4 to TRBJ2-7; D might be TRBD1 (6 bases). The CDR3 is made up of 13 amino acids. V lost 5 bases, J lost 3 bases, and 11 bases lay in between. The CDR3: CASSTGTGYEQYF. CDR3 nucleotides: TGTGCCAGCAGTACAGGGACCGGCTACGAGCAGTACTTC.

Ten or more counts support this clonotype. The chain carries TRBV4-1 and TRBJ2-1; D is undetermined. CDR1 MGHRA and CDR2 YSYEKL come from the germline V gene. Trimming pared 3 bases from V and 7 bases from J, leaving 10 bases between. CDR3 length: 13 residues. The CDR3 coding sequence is TGCGCCAGCAGCCAGGGTTTTGGGAATGAGCAGTTCTTC. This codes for CASSQGFGNEQFF.

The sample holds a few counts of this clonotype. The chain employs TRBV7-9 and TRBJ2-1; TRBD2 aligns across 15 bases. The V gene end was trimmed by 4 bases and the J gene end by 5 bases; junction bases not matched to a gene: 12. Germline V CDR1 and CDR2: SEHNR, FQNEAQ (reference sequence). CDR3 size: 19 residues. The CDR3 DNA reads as TGTGCCAGCAGCTCATCAGTACGGACTAGCGGGAGGGCCGACAATGAGCAGTTCTTC. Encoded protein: CASSSSVRTSGRADNEQFF.

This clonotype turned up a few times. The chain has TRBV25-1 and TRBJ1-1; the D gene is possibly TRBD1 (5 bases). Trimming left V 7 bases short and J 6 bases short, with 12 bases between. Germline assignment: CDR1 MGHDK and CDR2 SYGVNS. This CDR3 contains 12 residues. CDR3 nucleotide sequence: TGTGCCAGCATGGGGGATGTAGCTGAAGCTTTCTTT. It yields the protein CASMGDVAEAFF.

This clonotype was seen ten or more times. The CDR3 sequence: CSVVGPAGALETQYF. CDR3 nucleotide sequence: TGCAGCGTTGTGGGACCCGCCGGGGCGCTAGAGACCCAGTACTTC. The V call is TRBV29-1, the J call TRBJ2-5, with D perhaps TRBD1 or TRBD2 (5 bases each). The CDR3 is 15 residues long. V was pared by 4 bases and J by 4 bases, with 19 bases between. CDR1 and CDR2 (germline): SQVTM, ANQGSEA.

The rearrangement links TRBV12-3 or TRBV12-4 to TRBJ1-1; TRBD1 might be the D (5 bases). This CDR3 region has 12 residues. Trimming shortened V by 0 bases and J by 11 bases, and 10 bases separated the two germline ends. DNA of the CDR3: TGTGCCAGCAGTTTAGCGCGAGGGACGGCTTTCTTT. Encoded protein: CASSLARGTAFF.

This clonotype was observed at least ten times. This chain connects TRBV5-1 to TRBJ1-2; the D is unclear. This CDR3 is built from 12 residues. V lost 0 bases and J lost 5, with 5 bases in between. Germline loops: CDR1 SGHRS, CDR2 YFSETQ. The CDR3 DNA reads TGCGCCAGCAGCTTGGACCGTTATGGCTACACCTTC. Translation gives CASSLDRYGYTF.

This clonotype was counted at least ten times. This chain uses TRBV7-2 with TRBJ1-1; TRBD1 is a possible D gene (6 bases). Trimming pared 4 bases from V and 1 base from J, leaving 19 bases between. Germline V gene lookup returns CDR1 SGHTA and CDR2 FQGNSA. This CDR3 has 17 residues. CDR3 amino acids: CASSSGQLMAPNTEAFF. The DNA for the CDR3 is TGTGCCAGCAGCTCCGGACAGCTGATGGCCCCGAACACTGAAGCTTTCTTT.

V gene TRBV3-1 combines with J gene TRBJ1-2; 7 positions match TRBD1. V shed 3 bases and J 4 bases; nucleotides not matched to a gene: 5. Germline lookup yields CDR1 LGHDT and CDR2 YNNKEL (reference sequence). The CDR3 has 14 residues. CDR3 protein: CASSQRGQTYGYTF. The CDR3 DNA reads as TGTGCCAGCAGCCAGAGGGGACAGACCTATGGCTACACCTTC. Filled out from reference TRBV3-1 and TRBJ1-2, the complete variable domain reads DTAVSQTPKYLVTQMGNDKSIKCEQNLGHDTMYWYKQDSKKFLKIMFSYNNKELIINETVPNRFSPKSPDKAHLNLHINSLELGDSAVYFCASSQRGQTYGYTFGSGTRLTVV.

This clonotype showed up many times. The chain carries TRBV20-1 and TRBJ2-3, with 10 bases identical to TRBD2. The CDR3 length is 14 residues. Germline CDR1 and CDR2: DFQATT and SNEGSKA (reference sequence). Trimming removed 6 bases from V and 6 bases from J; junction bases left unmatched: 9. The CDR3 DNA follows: TGCAGTGCAACCCTAGCGGGAGTACCCGATACGCAGTATTTT. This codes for CSATLAGVPDTQYF.

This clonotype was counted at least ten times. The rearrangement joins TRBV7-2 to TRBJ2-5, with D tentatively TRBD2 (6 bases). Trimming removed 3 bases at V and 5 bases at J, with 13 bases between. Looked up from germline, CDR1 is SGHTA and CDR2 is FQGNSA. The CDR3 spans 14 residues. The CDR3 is CASSLAGRKETQYF. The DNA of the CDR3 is TGTGCCAGCAGCTTGGCGGGACGGAAGGAGACCCAGTACTTC.

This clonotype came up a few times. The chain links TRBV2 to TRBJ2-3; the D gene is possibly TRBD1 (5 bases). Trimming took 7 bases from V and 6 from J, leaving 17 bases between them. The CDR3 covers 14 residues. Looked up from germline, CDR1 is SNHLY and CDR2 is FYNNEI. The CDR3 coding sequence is TGTGCCAGCAATACCTGGGGCACCTCCGATACGCAGTATTTT. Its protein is CASNTWGTSDTQYF.

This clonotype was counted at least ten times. The CDR3 is CASSPMTATGEQYF. In DNA form, the CDR3 reads TGCGCCAGCAGCCCCATGACCGCAACGGGGGAGCAGTACTTC. J is TRBJ2-7 and V is TRBV4-3; maybe TRBD2 (5 bases). Germline CDR1 is LGHNA and CDR2 is YSLEER. The CDR3 consists of 14 residues. Trimming removed 4 bases from V and 7 bases from J, with 17 bases in between.

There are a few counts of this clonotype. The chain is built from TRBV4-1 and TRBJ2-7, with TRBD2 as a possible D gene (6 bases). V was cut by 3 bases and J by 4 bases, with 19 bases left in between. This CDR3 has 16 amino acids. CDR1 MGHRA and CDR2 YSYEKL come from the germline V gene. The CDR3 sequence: CASSQLPRGARYEQYF. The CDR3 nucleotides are TGCGCCAGCAGCCAGCTACCCCGCGGGGCTAGGTACGAGCAGTACTTC.

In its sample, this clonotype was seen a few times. In nucleotides, the CDR3 is TGCGCACAAGACGGGCTAGCGGGAGACTCATCCTCCGGGGAGCTGTTTTTT. Its protein product is CAQDGLAGDSSSGELFF. The chain is built from TRBV4-1 and TRBJ2-2; TRBD2 matches at 10 bases. Germline assignment: CDR1 MGHRA and CDR2 YSYEKL. This CDR3 has 17 residues.

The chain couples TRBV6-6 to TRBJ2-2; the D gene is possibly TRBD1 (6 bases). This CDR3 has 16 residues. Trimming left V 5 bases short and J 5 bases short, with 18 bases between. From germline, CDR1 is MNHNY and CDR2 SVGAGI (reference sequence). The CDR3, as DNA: TGTGCCAGCAGTACCTTGACAGGAGTGTATACCGGGGAGCTGTTTTTT. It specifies CASSTLTGVYTGELFF.

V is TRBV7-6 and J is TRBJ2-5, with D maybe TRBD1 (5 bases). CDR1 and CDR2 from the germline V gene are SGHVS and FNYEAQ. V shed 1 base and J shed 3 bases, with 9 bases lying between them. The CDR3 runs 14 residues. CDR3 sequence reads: CASSLVPREETQYF. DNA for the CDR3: TGTGCCAGCAGCTTAGTCCCCAGGGAAGAGACCCAGTACTTC.

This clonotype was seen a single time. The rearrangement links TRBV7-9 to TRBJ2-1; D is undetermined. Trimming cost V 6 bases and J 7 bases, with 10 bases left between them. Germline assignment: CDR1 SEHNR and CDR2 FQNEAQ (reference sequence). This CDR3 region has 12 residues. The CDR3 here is CASRRDLNEQFF. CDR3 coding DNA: TGTGCCAGCAGGCGCGACCTGAATGAGCAGTTCTTC. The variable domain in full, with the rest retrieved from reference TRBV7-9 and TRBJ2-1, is DTGVSQNPRHKITKRGQNVTFRCDPISEHNRLYWYRQTLGQGPEFLTYFQNEAQLEKSRLLSDRFSAERPKGSFSTLEIQRTEQGDSAMYLCASRRDLNEQFFGPGTRLTVL.

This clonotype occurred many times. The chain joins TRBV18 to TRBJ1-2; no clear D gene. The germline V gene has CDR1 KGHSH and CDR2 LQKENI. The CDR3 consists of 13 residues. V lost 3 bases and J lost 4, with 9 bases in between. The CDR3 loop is CASSPQDGYGYTF. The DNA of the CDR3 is TGTGCCAGCTCACCCCAGGACGGCTATGGCTACACCTTC.

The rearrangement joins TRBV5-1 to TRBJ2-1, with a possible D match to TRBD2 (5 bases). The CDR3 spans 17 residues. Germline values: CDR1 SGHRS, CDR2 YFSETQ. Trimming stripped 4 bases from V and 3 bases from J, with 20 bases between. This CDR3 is CASSVRFSSRLYNEQFF. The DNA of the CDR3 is TGCGCCAGCAGCGTCAGGTTCTCTAGCCGTCTCTACAATGAGCAGTTCTTC.

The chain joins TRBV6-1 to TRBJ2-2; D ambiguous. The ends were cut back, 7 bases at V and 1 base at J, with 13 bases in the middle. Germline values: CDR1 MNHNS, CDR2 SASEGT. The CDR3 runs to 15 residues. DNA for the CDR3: TGTGCCAGCAATCAACCCACGGGGAACACCGGGGAGCTGTTTTTT. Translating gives CASNQPTGNTGELFF.

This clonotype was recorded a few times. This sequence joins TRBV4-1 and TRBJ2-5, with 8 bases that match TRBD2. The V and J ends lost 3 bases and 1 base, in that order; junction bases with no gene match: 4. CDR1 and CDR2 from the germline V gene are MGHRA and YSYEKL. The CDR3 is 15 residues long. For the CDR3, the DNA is TGCGCCAGCAGCCAGGCCGGGACTAGCCAAGAGACCCAGTACTTC. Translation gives CASSQAGTSQETQYF.